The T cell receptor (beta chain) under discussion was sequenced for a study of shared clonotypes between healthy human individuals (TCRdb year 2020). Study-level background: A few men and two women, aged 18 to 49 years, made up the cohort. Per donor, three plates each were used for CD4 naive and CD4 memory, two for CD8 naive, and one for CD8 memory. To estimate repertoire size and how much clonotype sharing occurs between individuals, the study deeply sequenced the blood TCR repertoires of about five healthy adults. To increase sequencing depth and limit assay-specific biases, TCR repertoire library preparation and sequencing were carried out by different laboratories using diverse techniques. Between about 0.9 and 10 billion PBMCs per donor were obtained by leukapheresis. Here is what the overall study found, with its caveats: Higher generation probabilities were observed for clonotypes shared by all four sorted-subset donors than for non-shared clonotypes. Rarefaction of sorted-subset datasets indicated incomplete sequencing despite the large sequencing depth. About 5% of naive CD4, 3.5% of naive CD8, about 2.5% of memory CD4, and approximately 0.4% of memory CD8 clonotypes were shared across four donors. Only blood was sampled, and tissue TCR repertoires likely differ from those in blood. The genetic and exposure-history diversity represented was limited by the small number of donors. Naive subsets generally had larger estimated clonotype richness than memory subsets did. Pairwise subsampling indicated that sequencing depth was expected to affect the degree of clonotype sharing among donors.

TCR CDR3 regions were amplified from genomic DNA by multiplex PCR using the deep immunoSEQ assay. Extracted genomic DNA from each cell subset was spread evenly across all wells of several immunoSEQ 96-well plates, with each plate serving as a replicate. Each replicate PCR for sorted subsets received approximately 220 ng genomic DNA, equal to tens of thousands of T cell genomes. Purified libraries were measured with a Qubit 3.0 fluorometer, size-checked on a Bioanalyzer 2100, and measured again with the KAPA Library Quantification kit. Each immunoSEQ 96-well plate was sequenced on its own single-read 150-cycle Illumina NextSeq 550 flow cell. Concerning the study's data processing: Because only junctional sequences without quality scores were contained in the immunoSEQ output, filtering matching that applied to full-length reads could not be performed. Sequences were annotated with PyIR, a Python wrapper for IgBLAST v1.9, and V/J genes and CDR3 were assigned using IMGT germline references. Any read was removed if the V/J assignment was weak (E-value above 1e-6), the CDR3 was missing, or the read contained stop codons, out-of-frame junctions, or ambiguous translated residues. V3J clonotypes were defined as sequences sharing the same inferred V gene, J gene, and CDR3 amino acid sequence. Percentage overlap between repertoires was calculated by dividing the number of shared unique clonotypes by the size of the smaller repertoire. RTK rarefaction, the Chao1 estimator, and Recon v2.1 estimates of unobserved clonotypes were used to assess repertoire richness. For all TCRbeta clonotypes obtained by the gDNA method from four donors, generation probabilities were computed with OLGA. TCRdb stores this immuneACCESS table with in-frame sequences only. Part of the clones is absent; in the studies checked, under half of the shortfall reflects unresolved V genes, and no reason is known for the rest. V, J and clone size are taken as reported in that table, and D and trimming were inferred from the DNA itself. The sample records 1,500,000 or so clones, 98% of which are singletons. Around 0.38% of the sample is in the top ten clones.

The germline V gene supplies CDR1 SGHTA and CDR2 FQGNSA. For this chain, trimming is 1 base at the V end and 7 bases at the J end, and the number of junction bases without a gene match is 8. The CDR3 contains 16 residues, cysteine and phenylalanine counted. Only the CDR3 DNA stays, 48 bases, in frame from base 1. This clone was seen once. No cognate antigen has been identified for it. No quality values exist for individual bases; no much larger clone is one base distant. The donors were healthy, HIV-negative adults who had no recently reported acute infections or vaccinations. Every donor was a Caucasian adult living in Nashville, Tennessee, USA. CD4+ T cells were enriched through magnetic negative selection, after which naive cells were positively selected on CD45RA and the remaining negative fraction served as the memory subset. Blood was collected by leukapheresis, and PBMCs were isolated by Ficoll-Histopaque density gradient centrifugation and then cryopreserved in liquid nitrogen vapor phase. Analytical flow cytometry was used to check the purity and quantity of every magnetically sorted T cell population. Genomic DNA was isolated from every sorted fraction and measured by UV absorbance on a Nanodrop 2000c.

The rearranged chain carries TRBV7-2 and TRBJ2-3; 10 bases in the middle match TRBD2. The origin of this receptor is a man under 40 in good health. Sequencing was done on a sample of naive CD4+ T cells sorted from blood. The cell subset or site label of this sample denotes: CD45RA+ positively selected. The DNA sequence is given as TGTGCCAGCAGCTTAGGAAGGACTAGCGGTTCCCATACGCAGTATTTT. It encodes CASSLGRTSGSHTQYF.